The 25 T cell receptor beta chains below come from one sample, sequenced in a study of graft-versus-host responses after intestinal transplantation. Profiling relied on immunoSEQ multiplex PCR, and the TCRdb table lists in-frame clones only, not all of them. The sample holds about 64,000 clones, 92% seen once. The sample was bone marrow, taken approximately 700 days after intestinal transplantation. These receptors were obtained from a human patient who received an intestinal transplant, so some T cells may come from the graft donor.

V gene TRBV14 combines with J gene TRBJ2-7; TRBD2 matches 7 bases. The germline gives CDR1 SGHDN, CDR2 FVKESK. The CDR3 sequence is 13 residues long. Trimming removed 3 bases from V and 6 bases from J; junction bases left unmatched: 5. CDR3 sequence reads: CASSHWGGFEQYF. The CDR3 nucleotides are TGTGCCAGCAGCCACTGGGGAGGGTTCGAGCAGTACTTC.

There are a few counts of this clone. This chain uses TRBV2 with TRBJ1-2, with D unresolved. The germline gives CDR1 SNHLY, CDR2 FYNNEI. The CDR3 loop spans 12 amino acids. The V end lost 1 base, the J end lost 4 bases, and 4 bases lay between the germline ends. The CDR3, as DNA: TGTGCCAGCAGTGAAGGGCCCTATGGCTACACCTTC. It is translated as CASSEGPYGYTF.

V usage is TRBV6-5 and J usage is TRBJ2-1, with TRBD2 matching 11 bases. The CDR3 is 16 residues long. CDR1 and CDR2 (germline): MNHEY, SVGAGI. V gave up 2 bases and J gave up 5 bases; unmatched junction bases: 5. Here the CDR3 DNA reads TGTGCCAGCAGTTACCCGATACTAGCGGGGGACAATGAGCAGTTCTTC. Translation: CASSYPILAGDNEQFF.

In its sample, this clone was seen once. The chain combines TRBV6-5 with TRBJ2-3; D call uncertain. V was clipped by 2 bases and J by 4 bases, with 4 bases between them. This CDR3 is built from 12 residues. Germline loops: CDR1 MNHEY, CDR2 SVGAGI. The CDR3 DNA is TGTGCCAGCAGTTACGGTCCAGATACGCAGTATTTT. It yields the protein CASSYGPDTQYF.

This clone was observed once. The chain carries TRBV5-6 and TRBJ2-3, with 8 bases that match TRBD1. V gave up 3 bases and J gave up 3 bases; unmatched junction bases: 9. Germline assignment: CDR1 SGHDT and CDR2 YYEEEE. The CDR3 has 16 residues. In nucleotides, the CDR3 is TGTGCCAGCAGCTCCTCCCGGGACAGGTTAACAGATACGCAGTATTTT. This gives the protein CASSSSRDRLTDTQYF.

The CDR3 reads CASSLEGAYTGELFF. The CDR3, as DNA: TGTGCCAGCAGTCTTGAGGGGGCGTACACCGGGGAGCTGTTTTTT. This chain links TRBV6-5 with TRBJ2-2; 7 bases are a match to TRBD1. J was trimmed by 3 bases and V by 5 bases; bases with no gene match: 6. Germline CDR1 is MNHEY and CDR2 is SVGAGI. The CDR3 is 15 residues long.

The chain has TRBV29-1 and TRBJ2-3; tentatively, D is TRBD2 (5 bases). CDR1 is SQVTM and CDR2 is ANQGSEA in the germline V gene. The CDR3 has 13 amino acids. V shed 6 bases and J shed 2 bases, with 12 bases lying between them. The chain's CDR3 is CSVLTRFTDTQYF. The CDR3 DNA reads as TGCAGCGTCTTAACTAGGTTCACAGATACGCAGTATTTT.

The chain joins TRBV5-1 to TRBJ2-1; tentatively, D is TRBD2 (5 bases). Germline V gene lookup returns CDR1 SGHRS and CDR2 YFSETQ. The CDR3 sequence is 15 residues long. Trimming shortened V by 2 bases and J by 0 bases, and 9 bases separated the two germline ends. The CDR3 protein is CASSFGMSSYNEQFF. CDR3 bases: TGCGCCAGCAGCTTCGGGATGAGCTCCTACAATGAGCAGTTCTTC. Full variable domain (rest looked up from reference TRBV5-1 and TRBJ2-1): KAGVTQTPRYLIKTRGQQVTLSCSPISGHRSVSWYQQTPGQGLQFLFEYFSETQRNKGNFPGRFSGRQFSNSRSEMNVSTLELGDSALYLCASSFGMSSYNEQFFGPGTRLTVL.

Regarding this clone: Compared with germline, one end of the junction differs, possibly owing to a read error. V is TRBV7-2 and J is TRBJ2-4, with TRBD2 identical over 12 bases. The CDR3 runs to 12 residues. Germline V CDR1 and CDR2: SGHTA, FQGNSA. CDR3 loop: CASSSTPGLAGF. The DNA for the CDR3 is TGTGCCAGCAGCTCCACCCCGGGACTAGCGGGTTTC.

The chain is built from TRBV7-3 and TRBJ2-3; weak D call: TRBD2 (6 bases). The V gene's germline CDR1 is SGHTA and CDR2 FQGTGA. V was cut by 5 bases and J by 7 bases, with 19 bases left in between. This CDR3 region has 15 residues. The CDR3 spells CASSIGTREKNTQYF. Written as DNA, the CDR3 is TGTGCCAGCAGCATTGGGACTCGGGAAAAGAATACGCAGTATTTT.

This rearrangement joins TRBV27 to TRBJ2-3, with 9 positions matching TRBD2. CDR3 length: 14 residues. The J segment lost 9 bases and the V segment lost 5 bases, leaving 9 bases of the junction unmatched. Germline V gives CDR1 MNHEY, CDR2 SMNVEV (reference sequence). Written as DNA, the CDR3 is TGTGCCAGCAGTCCGGGAGCGGGAGGACACACGCAGTATTTT. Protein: CASSPGAGGHTQYF.

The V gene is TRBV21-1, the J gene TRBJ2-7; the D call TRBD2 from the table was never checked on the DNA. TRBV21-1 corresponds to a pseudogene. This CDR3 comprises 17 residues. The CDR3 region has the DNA TGTGCCAGCAGCAAAGCGCTAGCGGGAGGGCCTTCGTACGAGCAGTACTTC. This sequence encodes CASSKALAGGPSYEQYF.

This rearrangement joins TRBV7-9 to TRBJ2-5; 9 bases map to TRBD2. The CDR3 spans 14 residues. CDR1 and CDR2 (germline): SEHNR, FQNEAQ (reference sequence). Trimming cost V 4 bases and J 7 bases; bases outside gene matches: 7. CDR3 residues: CASSWTSARGTQYF. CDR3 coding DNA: TGTGCCAGCAGCTGGACTAGCGCCCGGGGGACCCAGTACTTC.

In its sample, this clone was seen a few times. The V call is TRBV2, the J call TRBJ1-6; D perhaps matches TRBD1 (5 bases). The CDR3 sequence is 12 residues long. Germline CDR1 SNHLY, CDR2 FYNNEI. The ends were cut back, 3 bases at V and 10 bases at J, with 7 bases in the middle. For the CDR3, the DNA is TGTGCCAGCAGTGAGGGGGTATCACCCCTCCACTTT. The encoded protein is CASSEGVSPLHF.

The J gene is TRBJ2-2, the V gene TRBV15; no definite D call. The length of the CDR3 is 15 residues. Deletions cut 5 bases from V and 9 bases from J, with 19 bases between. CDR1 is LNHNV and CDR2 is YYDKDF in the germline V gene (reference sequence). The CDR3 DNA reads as TGTGCCACCAGCTCCCGCCTCCTTGATATGAGGGAGCTGTTTTTT. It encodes CATSSRLLDMRELFF.

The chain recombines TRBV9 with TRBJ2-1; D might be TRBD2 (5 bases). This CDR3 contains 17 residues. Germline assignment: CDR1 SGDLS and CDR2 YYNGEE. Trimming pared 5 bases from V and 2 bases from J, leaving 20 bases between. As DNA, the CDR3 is TGTGCCAGCAGTAGCGTTTATGGCCTCGGGCCCTACAATGAGCAGTTCTTC. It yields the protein CASSSVYGLGPYNEQFF.

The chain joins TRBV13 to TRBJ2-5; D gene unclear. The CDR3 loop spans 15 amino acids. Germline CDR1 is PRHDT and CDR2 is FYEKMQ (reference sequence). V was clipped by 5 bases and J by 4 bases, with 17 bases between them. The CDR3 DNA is TGTGCCAGCAGCCCCCCTATGGAGCTCGGAGAGACCCAGTACTTC. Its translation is CASSPPMELGETQYF.

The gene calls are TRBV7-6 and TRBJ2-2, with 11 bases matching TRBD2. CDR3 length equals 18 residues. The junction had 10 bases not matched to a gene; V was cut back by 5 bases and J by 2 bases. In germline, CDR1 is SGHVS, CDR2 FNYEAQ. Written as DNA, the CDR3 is TGTGCCAGCAGCGCCTACCTAGCGGGGGGCTCCAACACCGGGGAGCTGTTTTTT. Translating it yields CASSAYLAGGSNTGELFF. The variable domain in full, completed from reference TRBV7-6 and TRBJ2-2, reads GAGVSQSPRYKVTKRGQDVALRCDPISGHVSLYWYRQALGQGPEFLTYFNYEAQQDKSGLPNDRFSAERPEGSISTLTIQRTEQRDSAMYRCASSAYLAGGSNTGELFFGEGSRLTVL.

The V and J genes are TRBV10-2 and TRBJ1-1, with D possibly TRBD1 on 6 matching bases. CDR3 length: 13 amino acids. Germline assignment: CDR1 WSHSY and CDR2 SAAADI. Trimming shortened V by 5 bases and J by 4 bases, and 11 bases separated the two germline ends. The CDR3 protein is CASSPQGGTEAFF. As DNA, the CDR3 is TGCGCCAGCAGTCCACAGGGAGGCACTGAAGCTTTCTTT.

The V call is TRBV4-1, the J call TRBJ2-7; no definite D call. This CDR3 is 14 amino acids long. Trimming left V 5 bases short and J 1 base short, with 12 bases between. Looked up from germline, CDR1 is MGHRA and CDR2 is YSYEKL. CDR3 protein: CASSGKADSYEQYF. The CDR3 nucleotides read TGCGCCAGCAGCGGTAAGGCAGATTCCTACGAGCAGTACTTC.

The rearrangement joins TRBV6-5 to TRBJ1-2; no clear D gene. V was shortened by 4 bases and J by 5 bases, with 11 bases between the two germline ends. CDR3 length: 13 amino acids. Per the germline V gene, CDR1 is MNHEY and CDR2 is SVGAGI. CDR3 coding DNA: TGTGCCAGCAGTTCCTTAACCGAGTATGGCTACACCTTC. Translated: CASSSLTEYGYTF.

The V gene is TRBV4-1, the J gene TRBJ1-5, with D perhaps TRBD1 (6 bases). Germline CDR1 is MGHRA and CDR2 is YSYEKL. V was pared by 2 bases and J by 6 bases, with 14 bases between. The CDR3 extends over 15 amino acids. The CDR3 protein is CASSQIGGRLQPQHF. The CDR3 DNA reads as TGCGCCAGCAGCCAAATCGGGGGGCGCCTTCAGCCCCAGCATTTT.

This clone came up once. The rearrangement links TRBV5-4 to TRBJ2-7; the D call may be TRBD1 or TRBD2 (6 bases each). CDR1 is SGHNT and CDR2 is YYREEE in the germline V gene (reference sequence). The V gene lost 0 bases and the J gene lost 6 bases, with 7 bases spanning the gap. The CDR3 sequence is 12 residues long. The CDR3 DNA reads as TGTGCCAGCAGCTTGGAGGGGGGCGAGCAGTACTTC. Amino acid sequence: CASSLEGGEQYF.

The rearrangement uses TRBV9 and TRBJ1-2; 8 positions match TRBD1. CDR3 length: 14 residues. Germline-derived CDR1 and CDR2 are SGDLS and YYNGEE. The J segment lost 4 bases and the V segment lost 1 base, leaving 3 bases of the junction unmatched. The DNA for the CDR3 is TGTGCCAGCAGCGTAACAGGGGGGACCTATGGCTACACCTTC. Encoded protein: CASSVTGGTYGYTF.

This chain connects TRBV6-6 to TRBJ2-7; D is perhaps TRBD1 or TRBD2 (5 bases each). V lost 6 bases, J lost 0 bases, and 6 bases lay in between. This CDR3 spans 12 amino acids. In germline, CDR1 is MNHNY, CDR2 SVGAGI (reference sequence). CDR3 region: CASRGRSYEQYF. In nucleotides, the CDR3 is TGTGCCAGCAGGGGACGCTCCTACGAGCAGTACTTC.